This T cell receptor beta chain was found in a study of early T cells in non-severe SARS-CoV-2 infection. This clonotype was picked up many times. Germline CDR1 SGHAT, CDR2 FQNNGV. This CDR3 is 12 amino acids long. V was shortened by 5 bases and J by 10 bases, with 13 bases between the two germline ends. TCRdb used MiXCR to reprocess the 5' RACE reads, holding one entry per CDR3 protein. The table has just under 60,000 distinct CDR3 sequences, around 9.3% seen once. Sequencing was done on a sample of whole blood. The V gene is TRBV11-2, the J gene TRBJ2-3; TRBD1 is a possible D gene (5 bases). The source of this sequence is an adult who was a healthcare worker with PCR-confirmed SARS-CoV-2 infection or an uninfected control (not recorded which). CDR3 coding DNA: TGTGCCAGCAGCCAGGGCGGAAGCCCGCAGTATTTT. This encodes CASSQGGSPQYF.